These 27 T cell receptor beta chains originate from one sample sequenced in a study of cytomegalovirus exposure and HLA in healthy donors (dated by TCRdb to about 2017). Receptors were amplified or captured by the immunoSEQ multiplex PCR assay. TCRdb provides this immuneACCESS table in a form limited to in-frame rearrangements. Some clones are lacking; in checked studies, under half of them reflect an unresolved V gene, and why the rest are absent is not known. Within this sample are 130,000 to 150,000 clones, with 87% of them counted one time only. In total, the top ten clones hold 3.5% to 5.5% of the sample. Sequenced: PBMCs. Receptors originate from a man between 18 and 35 years old in good health and CMV-seropositive.

The chain combines TRBV19 with TRBJ2-7; possible D gene TRBD2, 5 bases. Germline-derived CDR1 and CDR2 are LNHDA and SQIVND (reference sequence). The CDR3 totals 13 residues. V was trimmed by 5 bases and J by 0 bases, leaving 8 bases between them. The CDR3: CASSEGSSYEQYF. CDR3 coding DNA: TGTGCCAGTAGTGAGGGCAGCTCCTACGAGCAGTACTTC.

The chain carries TRBV5-6 and TRBJ1-4; 8 nucleotides line up with TRBD1. The CDR3 runs 16 residues. Germline assignment: CDR1 SGHDT and CDR2 YYEEEE. Unmatched junction bases numbered 10, after V lost 4 bases and J lost 5 bases. The CDR3 loop is CASSRTGPKPNEKLFF. The CDR3 region has the DNA TGTGCCAGCAGCCGGACAGGGCCCAAACCCAATGAAAAACTGTTTTTT.

This clone was seen a single time. The gene calls are TRBV6-6 and TRBJ2-7; TRBD1 aligns across 8 bases. Germline V lookup: CDR1 MNHNY, CDR2 SVGAGI (reference sequence). V lost 2 bases to trimming and J lost 6 bases; unmatched junction nucleotides: 12. This CDR3 comprises 16 residues. Here the CDR3 reads CASSYPRGRVVGEQYF. In DNA, the CDR3 is TGTGCCAGCAGTTACCCCAGGGGGCGCGTTGTAGGCGAGCAGTACTTC.

The chain combines TRBV28 with TRBJ1-2, with D hard to call. From germline, CDR1 is MDHEN and CDR2 SYDVKM. The ends were cut back, 10 bases at V and 1 base at J, with 13 bases in the middle. The CDR3 covers 13 residues. In DNA form, the CDR3 reads TGTGCCACGAAGCCAGGCCGTAACTATGGCTACACCTTC. It translates to CATKPGRNYGYTF.

V gene TRBV19 combines with J gene TRBJ1-2; a weak D match, TRBD1 (5 bases). The CDR3 is made up of 15 amino acids. Germline V lookup: CDR1 LNHDA, CDR2 SQIVND (reference sequence). V was cut by 8 bases and J by 7 bases, with 23 bases left in between. Written as DNA, the CDR3 is TGTGCCAGTTTTAATTCGGGGGGACCAGTGGGTGGCTACACCTTC. Amino acid sequence: CASFNSGGPVGGYTF.

The table lists this clone with a count of one. The chain couples TRBV27 to TRBJ2-7; 8 nucleotides align to TRBD1. This CDR3 spans 14 amino acids. Per the germline V gene, CDR1 is MNHEY and CDR2 is SMNVEV (reference sequence). After removal of 7 bases from V and 6 bases from J, the junction contained 11 bases not matched to a gene. This CDR3 reads CASTLRQGSIEQYF. In nucleotides, the CDR3 is TGTGCCAGCACCTTAAGACAGGGGAGCATCGAGCAGTACTTC.

This clone was picked up one time. The chain uses TRBV5-1 and TRBJ2-3; weak D call: TRBD1 (6 bases). Germline assignment: CDR1 SGHRS and CDR2 YFSETQ. The CDR3 runs 15 residues. Trimming removed 3 bases at V and 3 bases at J, with 14 bases between. CDR3 loop: CASSSPGTITDTQYF. CDR3 coding DNA: TGCGCCAGCAGCTCCCCCGGGACAATAACAGATACGCAGTATTTT.

The rearrangement links TRBV5-1 to TRBJ2-2, with D perhaps matching TRBD1 (6 bases). Germline assignment: CDR1 SGHRS and CDR2 YFSETQ. The V and J ends lost 6 bases and 3 bases respectively, with 12 bases between them. This CDR3 has 14 residues. The CDR3 reads CASKTGSDTGELFF. The CDR3 nucleotides read TGCGCCAGCAAAACAGGGAGTGACACCGGGGAGCTGTTTTTT.

The V call is TRBV30, the J call TRBJ2-2; TRBD1 matches at 10 bases. CDR1 GTSNPN and CDR2 SVGIG come from the germline V gene (reference sequence). There are 15 residues in the CDR3. V dropped 6 bases and J dropped 7; count of bases not matched to a gene: 11. CDR3 sequence: CACDIRQGAGGELFF. The CDR3 nucleotides are TGTGCCTGTGATATACGACAGGGGGCCGGCGGGGAGCTGTTTTTT.

The chain is built from TRBV13 and TRBJ2-7; maybe TRBD2 (5 bases). V was clipped by 2 bases and J by 2 bases, with 13 bases between them. The length of the CDR3 is 15 residues. Germline V gives CDR1 PRHDT, CDR2 FYEKMQ (reference sequence). The CDR3 loop reads CASSLTRLGAYEQYF. The CDR3 bases are TGTGCCAGCAGCTTAACACGTCTCGGGGCCTACGAGCAGTACTTC. The variable domain in full, with the rest retrieved from reference TRBV13 and TRBJ2-7, is AAGVIQSPRHLIKEKRETATLKCYPIPRHDTVYWYQQGPGQDPQFLISFYEKMQSDKGSIPDRFSAQQFSDYHSELNMSSLELGDSALYFCASSLTRLGAYEQYFGPGTRLTVT.

The chain recombines TRBV5-1 with TRBJ1-1; D remains unclear. Per germline, CDR1 SGHRS and CDR2 YFSETQ. Trimming stripped 5 bases from V and 0 bases from J, with 11 bases between. The CDR3 spans 14 residues. This CDR3 reads CASRNSSLNTEAFF. CDR3 coding DNA: TGCGCCAGCAGGAACAGCTCATTGAACACTGAAGCTTTCTTT.

The gene calls are TRBV11-2 and TRBJ2-1; D uncertain. V was shortened by 5 bases and J by 3 bases, with 8 bases between the two germline ends. Germline CDR1 is SGHAT and CDR2 is FQNNGV. The CDR3 is made up of 13 amino acids. The CDR3 bases are TGTGCCAGCAGCCGAGCAGGCTACAATGAGCAGTTCTTC. This encodes CASSRAGYNEQFF.

This clone was seen ten or more times. The genes are TRBV2 and TRBJ1-4; perhaps TRBD1 as D (6 bases). This CDR3 comprises 14 residues. Germline V gives CDR1 SNHLY, CDR2 FYNNEI. V was pared by 6 bases and J by 11 bases, with 19 bases between. CDR3 loop: CASREQGGAKKLFF. In DNA, the CDR3 is TGTGCCAGCAGGGAACAGGGTGGGGCGAAGAAACTGTTTTTT.

This rearrangement joins TRBV5-6 to TRBJ2-3; the match to TRBD2 covers 16 bases. This CDR3 comprises 18 residues. V shed 6 bases and J 5 bases; nucleotides not matched to a gene: 12. Germline CDR1 and CDR2: SGHDT and YYEEEE. Here the CDR3 reads CASMGTSGRARGRDTQYF. The CDR3 region has the DNA TGTGCCAGCATGGGGACTAGCGGGAGGGCCAGGGGGCGAGATACGCAGTATTTT.

This clone was observed a handful of times. CDR3 sequence (DNA): TGTGCTAGTGGCCAAGACCTAGGTCAGCCCCAGCATTTT. Its protein is CASGQDLGQPQHF. This sequence joins TRBV12-5 and TRBJ1-5; the D is unclear. The germline CDR1 and CDR2 sequences are LGHNT and FRNRAP. The CDR3 is 13 residues long. Trimming removed 6 bases at V and 6 bases at J, with 12 bases between. Variable domain in full (rest from reference TRBV12-5 and TRBJ1-5): DARVTQTPRHKVTEMGQEVTMRCQPILGHNTVFWYRQTMMQGLELLAYFRNRAPLDDSGMPKDRFSAEMPDATLATLKIQPSEPRDSAVYFCASGQDLGQPQHFGDGTRLSIL.

This chain uses TRBV6-1 with TRBJ2-7, with D uncertain. The CDR3 runs 17 residues. Germline-derived CDR1 and CDR2 are MNHNS and SASEGT. Trimming cost V 2 bases and J 4 bases, with 21 bases left between them. CDR3 DNA sequence: TGTGCCAGCAGTGAAAACGACCGGTTTTCAAGAGGTTACGAGCAGTACTTC. It is translated as CASSENDRFSRGYEQYF.

The chain has TRBV6-6 and TRBJ1-3; maybe TRBD1 (6 bases). This CDR3 has 14 amino acids. Germline V gene sequence: CDR1 MNHNY, CDR2 SVGAGI (reference sequence). The germline V and J ends were trimmed by 5 bases and 5 bases, with 13 bases remaining between them. The CDR3 bases are TGTGCCAGCAGTATGGACAGCAGGAGAAACACCATATATTTT. As protein: CASSMDSRRNTIYF.

V usage is TRBV6-6 and J usage is TRBJ1-1; D possibly corresponds to TRBD1 (6 bases). This CDR3 is 15 amino acids long. Trimming pared 6 bases from V and 5 bases from J, leaving 19 bases between. Germline CDR1 MNHNY, CDR2 SVGAGI (reference sequence). In DNA form, the CDR3 reads TGTGCCAGCAGGATCAGGGGCCGGATGGGAACTGAAGCTTTCTTT. The encoded protein is CASRIRGRMGTEAFF.

This sequence joins TRBV6-1 and TRBJ2-7; weak D call: TRBD2 (5 bases). CDR3 size: 15 residues. Germline V gives CDR1 MNHNS, CDR2 SASEGT. Trimming removed 3 bases at V and 4 bases at J, with 16 bases between. CDR3 in amino acids: CASSDRAVARYEQYF. CDR3 nucleotide sequence: TGTGCCAGCAGTGACCGGGCCGTAGCGAGGTACGAGCAGTACTTC.

This rearrangement joins TRBV14 to TRBJ2-7; 8 bases are a match to TRBD2. This CDR3 comprises 14 residues. After removal of 4 bases from V and 5 bases from J, the junction contained 7 bases not matched to a gene. In germline, CDR1 is SGHDN, CDR2 FVKESK. The CDR3 protein is CASSPTSVNDEQYF. The CDR3 bases are TGTGCCAGCAGCCCGACTAGCGTAAACGACGAGCAGTACTTC.

This chain connects TRBV6-5 to TRBJ1-1, with a weak D call TRBD1 (6 bases). Germline lookup yields CDR1 MNHEY and CDR2 SVGAGI. This CDR3 comprises 13 residues. Trimming cost V 5 bases and J 6 bases, with 13 bases left between them. The CDR3 DNA follows: TGTGCCAGCAGTCTACAGGGAACCGCTGAAGCTTTCTTT. It codes for CASSLQGTAEAFF.

The V gene is TRBV6-1, the J gene TRBJ1-1; D gene uncertain. CDR3 length equals 15 residues. The V end was cut by 4 bases, the J end by 0 bases, with 12 bases between. Germline assignment: CDR1 MNHNS and CDR2 SASEGT. The CDR3 DNA sequence: TGTGCCAGCAGTGGCGGGCGAAAATTGAACACTGAAGCTTTCTTT. Translating it yields CASSGGRKLNTEAFF.

The V gene is TRBV5-1, the J gene TRBJ1-2; TRBD1 aligns across 7 bases. V dropped 0 bases and J dropped 2; count of bases not matched to a gene: 4. The CDR3 contains 15 residues. Germline V CDR1 and CDR2: SGHRS, YFSETQ. The chain's CDR3 is CASSLGGQANYGYTF. The CDR3 DNA reads as TGCGCCAGCAGCTTGGGAGGACAGGCCAACTATGGCTACACCTTC.

The chain has TRBV6-1 and TRBJ2-2; tentative D call: TRBD2 (5 bases). This CDR3 contains 13 residues. Trimming pared 6 bases from V and 4 bases from J, leaving 9 bases between. Looked up from germline, CDR1 is MNHNS and CDR2 is SASEGT. The CDR3 loop is CASRITSTGELFF. CDR3 DNA sequence: TGTGCCAGCAGGATAACTAGCACCGGGGAGCTGTTTTTT.

This rearrangement joins TRBV30 to TRBJ1-2; TRBD1 agrees at 7 bases. The junction had 10 bases not matched to a gene; V was cut back by 4 bases and J by 5 bases. The V gene's germline CDR1 is GTSNPN and CDR2 SVGIG (reference sequence). This CDR3 comprises 14 residues. The CDR3 nucleotides read TGTGCCTGGAAACCACTCAGGGGGATTTATGGCTACACCTTC. Amino acid sequence: CAWKPLRGIYGYTF.

A word on this clone: At one end the junction does not follow the germline gene, possibly because of a read error. The chain's CDR3 is CASRIDRGKDQPQHF. CDR3 sequence (DNA): TGTGCCAGTAGAATAGACAGGGGGAAAGATCAGCCCCAGCATTTT. The chain carries TRBV19 and TRBJ1-5; 9 bases line up with TRBD1. CDR3 size: 15 residues. Germline lookup yields CDR1 LNHDA and CDR2 SQIVND (reference sequence).

The gene calls are TRBV19 and TRBJ1-5; 7 positions match TRBD1. The V and J ends lost 4 bases and 0 bases, in that order; junction bases with no gene match: 3. From germline, CDR1 is LNHDA and CDR2 SQIVND (reference sequence). This CDR3 region has 15 residues. CDR3 sequence (DNA): TGTGCCAGTAGTAGGGACAGACTTAGCAATCAGCCCCAGCATTTT. Translation gives CASSRDRLSNQPQHF.